This T cell receptor (beta chain) was documented in a study of blood T cell repertoires in COVID-19. Using immunoSEQ multiplex PCR, the repertoire was profiled, and TCRdb retains in-frame clones only, with some absent. The sample carries tens of thousands of clones, around 80% recorded once. Unmatched junction bases numbered 8, after V lost 5 bases and J lost 10 bases. Germline CDR1 is SGHRS and CDR2 is YFSETQ. The CDR3 extends over 14 amino acids. Sequencing input: peripheral blood. The sequence came from a human donor in a cohort sampled during active COVID-19. J is TRBJ2-1 and V is TRBV5-1, with 11 bases that match TRBD2. CDR3 DNA sequence: TGCGCCAGCAGAATAGCGGGAGGGCCGCCGGAGCAGTTCTTC. Residues: CASRIAGGPPEQFF.